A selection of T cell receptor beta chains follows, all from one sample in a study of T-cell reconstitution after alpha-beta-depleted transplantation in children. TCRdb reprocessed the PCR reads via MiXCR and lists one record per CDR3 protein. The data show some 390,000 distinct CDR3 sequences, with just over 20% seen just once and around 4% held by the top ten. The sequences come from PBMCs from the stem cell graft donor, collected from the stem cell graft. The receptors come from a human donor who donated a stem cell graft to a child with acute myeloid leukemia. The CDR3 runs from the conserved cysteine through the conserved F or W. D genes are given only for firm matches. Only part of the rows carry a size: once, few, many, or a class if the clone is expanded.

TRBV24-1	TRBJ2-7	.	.	CATMGHRSYEQYF	TGTGCCACCATGGGCCACCGGTCCTACGAGCAGTACTTC
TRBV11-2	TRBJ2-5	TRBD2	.	CASSLALGLAARETQYF	TGTGCCAGCAGCTTAGCTCTTGGACTAGCGGCGCGGGAGACCCAGTACTTC
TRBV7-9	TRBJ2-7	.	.	CASSLGGRQSSYEQYF	TGTGCCAGCAGCTTAGGGGGACGCCAAAGCTCCTACGAGCAGTACTTC
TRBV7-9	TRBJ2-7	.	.	CASSTMAPEQYF	TGTGCCAGCAGCACCATGGCTCCCGAGCAGTACTTC
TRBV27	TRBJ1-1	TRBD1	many	CASSLMRGLDTEAFF	TGTGCCAGCAGTTTAATGAGGGGGCTGGACACTGAAGCTTTCTTT
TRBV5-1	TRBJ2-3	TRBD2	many	CASSGGSGTDTQYF	TGCGCCAGCAGCGGCGGGAGCGGCACAGATACGCAGTATTTT
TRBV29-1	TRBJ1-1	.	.	CSVGPGVTIEAFF	TGCAGCGTTGGGCCAGGAGTGACTATTGAAGCTTTCTTT
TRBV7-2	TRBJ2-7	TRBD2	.	CASSPKRELPYEQYF	TGTGCCAGCAGCCCTAAGCGGGAACTGCCCTACGAGCAGTACTTC
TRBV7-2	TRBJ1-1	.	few	CASSLPLLGGGTEAFF	TGTGCCAGCAGCTTACCCCTTCTGGGGGGAGGCACTGAAGCTTTCTTT
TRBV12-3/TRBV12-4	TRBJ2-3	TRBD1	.	CASRTDRGFYSDTQYF	TGTGCCAGCAGGACCGACAGGGGTTTCTATTCAGATACGCAGTATTTT
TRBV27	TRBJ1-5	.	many	CASSIPGVGQPQHF	TGTGCCAGCAGTATCCCAGGGGTTGGACAGCCCCAGCATTTT
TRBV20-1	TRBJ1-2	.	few	CSAREALVYGYTF	TGCAGTGCTAGGGAAGCGCTGGTCTATGGCTACACCTTC
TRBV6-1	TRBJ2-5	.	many	CASSVGTFQETQYF	TGTGCCAGCAGCGTCGGGACTTTCCAAGAGACCCAGTACTTC
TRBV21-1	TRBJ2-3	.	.	CASPWRYTDTQYF	TGTGCCAGCCCTTGGCGGTACACAGATACGCAGTATTTT
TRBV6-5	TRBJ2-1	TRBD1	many	CASSYSGQRNEQFF	TGTGCCAGCAGTTACTCGGGACAGCGCAATGAGCAGTTCTTC
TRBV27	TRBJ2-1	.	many	CASSGGISYNEQFF	TGTGCCAGCAGCGGAGGGATCTCCTACAATGAGCAGTTCTTC
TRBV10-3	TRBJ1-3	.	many	CAISDGERSGNTIYF	TGTGCCATCAGTGACGGGGAACGGTCTGGAAACACCATATATTTT
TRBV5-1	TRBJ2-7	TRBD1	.	CASSVGTETYEQYF	TGCGCCAGCAGCGTCGGGACAGAGACCTACGAGCAGTACTTC
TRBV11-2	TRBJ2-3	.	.	CASSLGPELGVNPDTQYF	TGTGCCAGCAGCTTAGGTCCCGAACTAGGGGTAAATCCAGATACGCAGTATTTT
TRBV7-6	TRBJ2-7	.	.	CASSLKGHGLDYEQYF	TGTGCCAGCAGCTTAAAGGGACACGGATTGGACTACGAGCAGTACTTC
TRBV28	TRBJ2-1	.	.	CASSLMQVEGYNEQFF	TGTGCCAGCAGTTTAATGCAGGTGGAGGGTTACAATGAGCAGTTCTTC
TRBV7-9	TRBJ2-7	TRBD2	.	CASSFAGTSSYEQYF	TGTGCCAGCAGCTTTGCCGGGACTAGCTCCTACGAGCAGTACTTC
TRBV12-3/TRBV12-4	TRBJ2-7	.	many	CASSSQSYEQYF	TGTGCCAGCAGTTCCCAATCCTACGAGCAGTACTTC
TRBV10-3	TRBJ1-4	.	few	CAISRRPRATNEKLFF	TGTGCCATCAGTCGCCGCCCCAGGGCAACTAATGAAAAACTGTTTTTT
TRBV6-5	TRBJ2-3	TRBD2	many	CASSYGGSESDTQYF	TGTGCCAGCAGTTACGGCGGGAGCGAGTCAGATACGCAGTATTTT
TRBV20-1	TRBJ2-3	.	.	CSAMEEAPGTDTQYF	TGCAGTGCTATGGAGGAAGCACCAGGCACAGATACGCAGTATTTT
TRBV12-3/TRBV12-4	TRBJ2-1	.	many	CASSFLYEQFF	TGTGCCAGCAGTTTTCTCTATGAGCAGTTCTTC
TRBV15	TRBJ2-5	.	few	CATSRDPQQQETQYF	TGTGCCACCAGCAGAGATCCTCAGCAGCAAGAGACCCAGTACTTC
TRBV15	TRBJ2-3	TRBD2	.	CATSSGTSGSTDTQYF	TGTGCCACCAGCTCCGGGACTAGCGGAAGCACAGATACGCAGTATTTT
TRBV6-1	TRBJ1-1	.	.	CASSRGSWNTEAFF	TGTGCCAGCAGTAGGGGCAGTTGGAACACTGAAGCTTTCTTT
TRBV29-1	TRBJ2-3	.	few	CSVESGDTDTQYF	TGCAGCGTCGAATCGGGAGACACAGATACGCAGTATTTT
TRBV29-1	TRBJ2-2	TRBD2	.	CSVLAGLGTGELFF	TGCAGCGTCCTAGCGGGGTTGGGCACCGGGGAGCTGTTTTTT
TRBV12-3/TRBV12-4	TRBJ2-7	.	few	CASSRVEEYEQYF	TGTGCCAGCAGTCGGGTCGAGGAGTACGAGCAGTACTTC
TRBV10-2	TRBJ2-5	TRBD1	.	CASSEGQGAGETQYF	TGCGCCAGCAGTGAGGGACAGGGGGCGGGGGAGACCCAGTACTTC
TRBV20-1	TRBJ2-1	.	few	CSATTRDGSSYNEQFF	TGCAGTGCTACTACCAGGGACGGGAGCTCCTACAATGAGCAGTTCTTC
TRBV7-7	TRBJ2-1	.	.	CASSLGYGDNEQFF	TGTGCTAGCAGCTTAGGATACGGGGACAATGAGCAGTTCTTC
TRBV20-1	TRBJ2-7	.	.	CSARPPTGRGIYEQYF	TGCAGTGCTAGACCTCCGACAGGACGAGGTATATACGAGCAGTACTTC
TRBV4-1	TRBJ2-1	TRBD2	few	CASSQVRGTRDNEQFF	TGCGCCAGCAGCCAAGTGCGTGGGACTAGGGACAATGAGCAGTTCTTC
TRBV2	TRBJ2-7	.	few	CASSEVWNEQYF	TGTGCCAGCAGTGAGGTATGGAACGAGCAGTACTTC
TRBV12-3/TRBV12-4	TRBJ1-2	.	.	CASSSGGSHGYTF	TGTGCCAGCAGTTCTGGGGGGTCCCATGGCTACACCTTC
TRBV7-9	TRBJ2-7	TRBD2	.	CASSSGTSGTTYEQYF	TGTGCCAGCAGCTCCGGGACTAGCGGGACCACCTACGAGCAGTACTTC
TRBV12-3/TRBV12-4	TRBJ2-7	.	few	CASSFLDSNYEQYF	TGTGCCAGCAGTTTTTTGGACTCGAACTACGAGCAGTACTTC
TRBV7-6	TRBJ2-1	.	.	CASSLGELLSYNEQFF	TGTGCCAGCAGCTTAGGGGAGCTCCTCTCCTACAATGAGCAGTTCTTC
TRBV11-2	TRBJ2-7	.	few	CASSEWGSEQYF	TGTGCCAGCAGCGAATGGGGAAGCGAGCAGTACTTC
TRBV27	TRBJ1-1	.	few	CASSLLGEAEAFF	TGTGCCAGCAGTTTATTAGGGGAGGCTGAAGCTTTCTTT
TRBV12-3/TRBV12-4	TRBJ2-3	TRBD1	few	CASSLGDRARGTQYF	TGTGCCAGCAGTTTGGGGGACAGGGCACGGGGTACGCAGTATTTT